This T cell receptor (beta chain) was documented in a study of blood T cells in healthy people across ages. This clonotype was detected ten times or more. Primers used in a second PCR of about 6 to 11 cycles were a sample-barcoded 5' primer and a J-beta primer mix. Each cDNA molecule received a tag from a template-switch adaptor that had 12 random nucleotides. TCRdb processed the 5' RACE reads anew with MiXCR; each CDR3 protein has one entry. This table has under 2,000,000 distinct CDR3 sequences, around half appearing once. The ends lost 4 bases at V and 4 bases at J; junction bases unmatched: 3. The CDR3 totals 15 residues. The V gene's germline CDR1 is LGHDT and CDR2 YNNKEL (reference sequence). Each sample gave at least 7 million isolated PBMCs.

Material for sequencing was blood. The source is a woman in her thirties or forties in good health. This chain joins TRBV3-1 and TRBJ2-1; the match to TRBD2 covers 11 bases. The CDR3 loop reads CASSPIAGGYNEQFF. The CDR3 nucleotides are TGTGCCAGCAGCCCGATAGCGGGGGGGTACAATGAGCAGTTCTTC.